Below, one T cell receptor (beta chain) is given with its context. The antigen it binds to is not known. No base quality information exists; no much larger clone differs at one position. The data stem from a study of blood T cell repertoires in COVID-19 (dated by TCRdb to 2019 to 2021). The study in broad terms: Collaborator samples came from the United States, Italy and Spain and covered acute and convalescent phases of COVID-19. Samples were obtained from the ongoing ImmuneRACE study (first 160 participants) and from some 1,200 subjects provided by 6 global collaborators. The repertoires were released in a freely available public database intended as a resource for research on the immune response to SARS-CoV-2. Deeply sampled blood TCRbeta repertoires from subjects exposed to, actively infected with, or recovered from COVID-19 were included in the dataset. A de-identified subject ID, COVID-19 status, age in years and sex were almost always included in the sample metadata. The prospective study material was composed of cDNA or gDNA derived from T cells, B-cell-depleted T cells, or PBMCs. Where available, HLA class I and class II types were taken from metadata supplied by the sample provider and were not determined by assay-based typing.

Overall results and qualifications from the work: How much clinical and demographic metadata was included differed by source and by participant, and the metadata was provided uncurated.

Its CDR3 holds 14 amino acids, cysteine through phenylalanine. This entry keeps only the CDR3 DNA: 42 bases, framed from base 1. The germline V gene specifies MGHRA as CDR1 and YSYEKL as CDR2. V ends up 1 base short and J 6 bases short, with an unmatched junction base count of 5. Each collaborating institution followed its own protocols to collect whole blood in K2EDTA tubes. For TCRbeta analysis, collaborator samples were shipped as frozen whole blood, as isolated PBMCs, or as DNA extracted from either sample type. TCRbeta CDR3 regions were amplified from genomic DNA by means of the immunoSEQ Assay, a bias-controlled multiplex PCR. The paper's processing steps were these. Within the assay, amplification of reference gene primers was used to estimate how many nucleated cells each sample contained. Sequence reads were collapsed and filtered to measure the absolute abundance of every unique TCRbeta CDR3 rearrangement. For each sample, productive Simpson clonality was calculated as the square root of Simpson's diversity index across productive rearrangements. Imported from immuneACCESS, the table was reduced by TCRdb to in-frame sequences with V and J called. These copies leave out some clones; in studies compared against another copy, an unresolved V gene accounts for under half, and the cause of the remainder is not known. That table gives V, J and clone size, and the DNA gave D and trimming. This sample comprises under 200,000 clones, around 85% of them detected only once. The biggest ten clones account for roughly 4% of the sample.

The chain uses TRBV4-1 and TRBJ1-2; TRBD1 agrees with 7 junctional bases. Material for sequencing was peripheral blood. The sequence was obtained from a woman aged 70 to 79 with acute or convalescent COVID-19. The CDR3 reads CASSQGHRGDGYTF. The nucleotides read TGCGCCAGCAGCCAAGGACACAGGGGAGATGGCTACACCTTC.